This T cell receptor (beta chain) came from a study of blood T cell repertoires in COVID-19. Only in-frame clones appear in the TCRdb table, and some are missing; sequencing was by immunoSEQ multiplex PCR. The sample carries under 300,000 clones, approximately 80% recorded once. Germline V gene lookup returns CDR1 SEHNR and CDR2 FQNEAQ (reference sequence). V lost 7 bases and J lost 6, with 12 bases in between. CDR3 size: 12 residues. The receptor was derived from a woman older than 75 with acute or convalescent COVID-19. The J gene is TRBJ1-2, the V gene TRBV7-9; D is possibly TRBD1 (5 bases). The sample consisted of peripheral blood. CDR3 bases: TGTGCCAGCACCCTCCGGGGGGATGGCTACACCTTC. Amino acid sequence: CASTLRGDGYTF.